The 5 T cell receptor beta chains below were found in one sample sequenced in a study of T-cell memory formation after mild COVID-19. One entry per CDR3 protein, called by TCRdb with MiXCR from the 5' RACE reads. The repertoire holds under 450,000 distinct CDR3 sequences, with roughly a quarter as singletons. Sequenced input: PBMCs or a T cell subset sorted from them (not recorded which). All receptors come from an adult woman who had mild COVID-19 (a few samples of this study predate the infection). Cell type and time point are not known.

This clonotype has more than one count but fewer than ten. V is TRBV10-3 and J is TRBJ1-1; 8 bases are a match to TRBD1. V lost 2 bases, J lost 0 bases, and 5 bases stayed unmatched. This CDR3 is 16 amino acids long. Germline V gives CDR1 ENHRY, CDR2 SYGVKD. CDR3 region: CAISEQSGQVNTEAFF. CDR3 nucleotides: TGTGCCATCAGTGAGCAGTCGGGACAGGTGAACACTGAAGCTTTCTTT.

The CDR3 DNA reads TGTGCCAGCAGTTTCTTCCCGCAGCGGGAGGTCCAAGAGACCCAGTACTTC. Translated: CASSFFPQREVQETQYF. V gene TRBV12-3 or TRBV12-4 combines with J gene TRBJ2-5; 9 nucleotides align to TRBD2. The CDR3 sequence is 17 residues long. V lost 3 bases, J lost 1 base, and 9 bases stayed unmatched.

The chain carries TRBV7-9 and TRBJ1-2; D may be TRBD1 (5 bases). Trimming removed 5 bases at V and 5 bases at J, with 21 bases between. This CDR3 has 16 residues. Per germline, CDR1 SEHNR and CDR2 FQNEAQ (reference sequence). Here the CDR3 DNA reads TGTGCCAGCAGCCTAGATAGGGACCGGGATTGGTATGGCTACACCTTC. Translated, it gives CASSLDRDRDWYGYTF.

The chain couples TRBV15 to TRBJ2-7; maybe TRBD1 (6 bases). The germline V and J ends were trimmed by 3 bases and 2 bases, with 14 bases remaining between them. The CDR3 spans 15 residues. Germline V CDR1 and CDR2: LNHNV, YYDKDF (reference sequence). CDR3 bases: TGTGCCACCAGCAGTCACCGGGACATAGCCTACGAGCAGTACTTC. Its translation: CATSSHRDIAYEQYF. Drawing the rest from reference TRBV15 and TRBJ2-7, the complete variable domain is DAMVIQNPRYQVTQFGKPVTLSCSQTLNHNVMYWYQQKSSQAPKLLFHYYDKDFNNEADTPDNFQSRRPNTSFCFLDIRSPGLGDTAMYLCATSSHRDIAYEQYFGPGTRLTVT.

The chain carries TRBV10-3 and TRBJ2-7, with TRBD1 identical over 7 bases. The CDR3 sequence is 14 residues long. The germline CDR1 and CDR2 sequences are ENHRY and SYGVKD. Trimming cost V 4 bases and J 3 bases; bases outside gene matches: 6. The CDR3 DNA sequence: TGTGCCATCAGTGCCGGGACAGTAAACTACGAGCAGTACTTC. As protein: CAISAGTVNYEQYF.